This TCR beta chain was found in a study of CD8+CD57+ T cells in acquired aplastic anemia. Regarding the study as a whole: Patients did not significantly differ from controls in CD8+ Simpson's diversity. The same twenty-nine CD8+ CDR3 sequences occurred in patients and in controls.

According to the study, genomic DNA was the template for TCR beta VDJ and CDR3 profiling. TCRdb re-analysed the reads in MiXCR, keeping a single row per CDR3 protein. The table records hundreds of thousands of distinct CDR3 sequences, about a third of them present only once. Only patients with CD8+CD57+ cell expansion on flow cytometry were chosen for sequencing. There was no therapy given to any patient before the blood sampling took place. Comment on this clonotype: The antigen remains unidentified. At one end the junction does not follow the germline gene, possibly because of a read error.

Input material: sorted CD4+, CD8+, or CD8+CD57+ T cells (not recorded which) from PBMCs. This receptor was identified in a human donor with aplastic anemia.

This chain's CDR3 is CANSIGTVYGYTF. In DNA form, the CDR3 reads TGTGCCAACTCAATCGGGACAGTCTATGGCTACACCTTC. This chain connects TRBV18 to TRBJ1-2; 7 nucleotides agree with TRBD1. CDR3 length: 13 residues. Germline lookup yields CDR1 KGHSH and CDR2 LQKENI.